This TCR beta chain was identified in a study of blood T cell repertoires in COVID-19. In the original processing: Reference gene primer amplification in the assay estimated nucleated cell counts. Sequencing used immunoSEQ multiplex PCR; TCRdb keeps in-frame clones, though not all of them. From that table come the V and J calls and clone size; the DNA was used to work out D and trimming. This table has 300,000 to 400,000 clones, around 87% appearing once. Germline-derived CDR1 and CDR2 are LNHDA and SQIVND (reference sequence). V dropped 2 bases and J dropped 0 bases, with 16 bases sitting between them. The CDR3 has 17 residues.

Sequenced: peripheral blood. This TCR was sampled from a human donor in a cohort sampled during active COVID-19. The chain couples TRBV19 to TRBJ1-2, with D maybe TRBD1 (5 bases). CDR3 bases: TGTGCCAGTAGTATATCCCCCCTAGACAGACCTAACTATGGCTACACCTTC. Encoded protein: CASSISPLDRPNYGYTF.